The rows below give T cell receptor beta chains drawn from one sample of a study of T cells in pancreatic ductal adenocarcinoma. Sequenced by immunoSEQ multiplex PCR; TCRdb stores in-frame clones only, minus some. The table records 100,000 or so clones, about 95% of them present only once. The specimen sequenced was PBMCs. Source of these receptors: a human donor with pancreatic ductal adenocarcinoma. Both conserved end residues are part of each CDR3. The D gene is left open where the match is weak. Rows give clone size only sometimes, using once, few, many, or a class for an expanded clone.

j_call,v_call,d_call,clone_size,cdr3_nt,cdr3_aa
TRBJ2-7,TRBV7-9,-,-,TGTGCCAGCAGCCGTAGTCAGGTCGAGCAGTACTTC,CASSRSQVEQYF
TRBJ2-1,TRBV11-2,TRBD2,-,TGTGCCAGCAGCATGGGGGGTAGCGGGAGGGAGGGTGAGCAGTTCTTC,CASSMGGSGREGEQFF
TRBJ1-5,TRBV5-4,-,-,TGTGCCAGCAGCTTGGCGGGGGGTAATCAGCCCCAGCATTTT,CASSLAGGNQPQHF
TRBJ2-1,TRBV28,TRBD2,-,TGTGCCAGCAGTTTGGAGGGACTAGCTTACAATGAGCAGTTCTTC,CASSLEGLAYNEQFF
TRBJ2-3,TRBV30,-,-,TGTGCCTGGAGCCGGGAAACAGCGGACCTTGAGTATTTT,CAWSRETADLEYF
TRBJ2-7,TRBV10-3,-,-,TGTGCCATCAGTGAGTCCCCTACCTACGAGCAGTACTTC,CAISESPTYEQYF
TRBJ2-5,TRBV6-5,-,-,TGTGCCAGCAGTTACTCCCACAGGGTTCAAGAGACCCAGTACTTC,CASSYSHRVQETQYF
TRBJ2-5,TRBV30,TRBD2,-,TGTGCCTGGACCATGTACGGTCTAGCGGGAAACCAAGAGACCCAGTACTTC,CAWTMYGLAGNQETQYF
TRBJ2-3,TRBV5-1,-,-,TGCGCCAGCAGCGGAGGATCTAGCGCATCCACAGATACGCAGTATTTT,CASSGGSSASTDTQYF
TRBJ2-1,TRBV7-9,-,-,TGTGCCAGCAGCTTAATCGAGCAGGGGGGCAATGAGCAGTTCTTC,CASSLIEQGGNEQFF
TRBJ2-7,TRBV30,TRBD2,once,TGTGCCTTTGAACATGGGGGGGCCTACGAGCAGTACTTC,CAFEHGGAYEQYF
TRBJ2-7,TRBV5-6,TRBD2,-,TGCCATGGACTAGCGGGAGTCTACGAGCAGTACTTC,CHGLAGVYEQYF
TRBJ2-7,TRBV27,TRBD2,-,TGTGCCAGCAGTTTGAGACTAGCGGGGTACGAGCAGTACTTC,CASSLRLAGYEQYF
TRBJ1-4,TRBV2,-,-,TGTGCCAGCAGAACAGGGCGGAATGAAAAACTGTTTTTT,CASRTGRNEKLFF
TRBJ2-7,TRBV28,TRBD1,-,TGTGCCAGCAGTTCGGTCGGACAGGGTGACTACGAGCAGTACTTC,CASSSVGQGDYEQYF
TRBJ2-1,TRBV7-3,-,-,TGTGCCAGCAGCGGGCCCAACAATGAGCAGTTCTTC,CASSGPNNEQFF
TRBJ2-5,TRBV18,TRBD2,-,TGTGCCAGCTCACCTGATAGCGGGATAGAGACCCAGTACTTC,CASSPDSGIETQYF
TRBJ2-5,TRBV27,-,-,TGTGCCAGCAGTTTATCCGCGGGAAGGGATGAGACCCAGTACTTC,CASSLSAGRDETQYF
TRBJ2-5,TRBV9,TRBD1,-,TGTGCCAGCAGCGTGGGTGGACAGGGCAGAGAGACCCAGTACTTC,CASSVGGQGRETQYF
TRBJ2-1,TRBV7-9,TRBD1,once,TGTGCCAGCAGCTCCCAGGGGGTCCATCCCTACAATGAGCAGTTCTTC,CASSSQGVHPYNEQFF
TRBJ2-1,TRBV5-6,TRBD2,-,TGTGCCAGCAGCTTGGTGGCTAGCGGGAGATTCGACAATGAGCAGTTCTTC,CASSLVASGRFDNEQFF
TRBJ2-7,TRBV7-8,TRBD1,-,TGTGCCAGCAGCTCCAGGACAGGTGACTCCTACGAGCAGTACTTC,CASSSRTGDSYEQYF
TRBJ2-7,TRBV30,-,-,TGTGCCTGGAGTGTACAGGGCTACCTGAACCACGAGCAGTACTTC,CAWSVQGYLNHEQYF
TRBJ2-3,TRBV5-1,TRBD2,-,TGCGCCAGCAGCTTGGCTGTCTTGGCGGGAGAAGGAGATACGCAGTATTTT,CASSLAVLAGEGDTQYF
TRBJ2-7,TRBV10-3,-,-,TGTGCCATCAATGGCGGCTACGAGCAGTACTTC,CAINGGYEQYF